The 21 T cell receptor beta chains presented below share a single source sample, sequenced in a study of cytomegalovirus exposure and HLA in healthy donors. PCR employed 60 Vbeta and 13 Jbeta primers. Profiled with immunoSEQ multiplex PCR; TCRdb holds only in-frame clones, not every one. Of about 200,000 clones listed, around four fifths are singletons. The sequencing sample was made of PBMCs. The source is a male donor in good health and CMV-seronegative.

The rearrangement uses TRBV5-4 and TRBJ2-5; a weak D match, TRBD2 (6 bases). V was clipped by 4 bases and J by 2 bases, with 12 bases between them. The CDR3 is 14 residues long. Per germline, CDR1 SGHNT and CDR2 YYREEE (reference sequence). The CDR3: CASSTGTSQETQYF. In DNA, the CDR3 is TGTGCCAGCAGCACGGGGACTTCTCAAGAGACCCAGTACTTC.

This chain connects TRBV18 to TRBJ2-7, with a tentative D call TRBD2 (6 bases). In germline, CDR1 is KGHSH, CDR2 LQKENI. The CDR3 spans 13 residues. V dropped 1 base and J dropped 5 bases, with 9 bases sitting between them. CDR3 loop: CASSPHGRDEQYF. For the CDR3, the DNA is TGTGCCAGCTCACCACACGGGAGAGACGAGCAGTACTTC.

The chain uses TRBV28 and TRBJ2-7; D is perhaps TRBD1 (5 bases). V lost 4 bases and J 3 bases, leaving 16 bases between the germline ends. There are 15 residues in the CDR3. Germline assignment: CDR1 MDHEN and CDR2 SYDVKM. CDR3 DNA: TGTGCCAGCAGTTATCATGGCGCAGGGAACTACGAGCAGTACTTC. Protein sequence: CASSYHGAGNYEQYF.

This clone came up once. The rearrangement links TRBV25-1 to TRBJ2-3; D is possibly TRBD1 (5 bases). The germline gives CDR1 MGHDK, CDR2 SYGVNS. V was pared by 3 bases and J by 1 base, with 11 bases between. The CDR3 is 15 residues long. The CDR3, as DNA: TGTGCCAGCAGTGATTTTGTCAGGGGCACAGATACGCAGTATTTT. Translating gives CASSDFVRGTDTQYF.

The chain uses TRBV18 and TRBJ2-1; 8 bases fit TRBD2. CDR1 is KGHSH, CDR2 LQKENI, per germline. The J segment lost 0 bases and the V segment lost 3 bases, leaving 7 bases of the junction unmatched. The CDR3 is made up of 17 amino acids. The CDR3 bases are TGTGCCAGCTCACCCCGGGGGGGCGCGGACTCCTACAATGAGCAGTTCTTC. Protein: CASSPRGGADSYNEQFF. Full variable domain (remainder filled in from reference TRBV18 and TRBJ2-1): NAGVMQNPRHLVRRRGQEARLRCSPMKGHSHVYWYRQLPEEGLKFMVYLQKENIIDESGMPKERFSAEFPKEGPSILRIQQVVRGDSAAYFCASSPRGGADSYNEQFFGPGTRLTVL.

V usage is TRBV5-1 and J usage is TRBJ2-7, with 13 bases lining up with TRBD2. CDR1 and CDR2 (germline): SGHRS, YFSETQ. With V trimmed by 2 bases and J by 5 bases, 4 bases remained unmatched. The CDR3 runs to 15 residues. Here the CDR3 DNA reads TGCGCCAGCAGCTTTACTAGCGGGAGGGCCCACGAGCAGTACTTC. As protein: CASSFTSGRAHEQYF.

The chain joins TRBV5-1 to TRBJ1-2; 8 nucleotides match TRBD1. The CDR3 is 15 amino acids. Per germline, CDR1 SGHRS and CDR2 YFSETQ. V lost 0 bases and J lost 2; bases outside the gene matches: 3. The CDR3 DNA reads TGCGCCAGCAGCTTGGTTGCAGGGGGCAACTATGGCTACACCTTC. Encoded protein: CASSLVAGGNYGYTF. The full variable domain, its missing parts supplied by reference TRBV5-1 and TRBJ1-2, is KAGVTQTPRYLIKTRGQQVTLSCSPISGHRSVSWYQQTPGQGLQFLFEYFSETQRNKGNFPGRFSGRQFSNSRSEMNVSTLELGDSALYLCASSLVAGGNYGYTFGSGTRLTVV.

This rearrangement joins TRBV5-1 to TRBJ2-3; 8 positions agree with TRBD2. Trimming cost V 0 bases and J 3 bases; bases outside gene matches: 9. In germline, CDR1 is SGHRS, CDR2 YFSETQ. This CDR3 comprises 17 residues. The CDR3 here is CASSLAGSGSATDTQYF. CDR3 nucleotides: TGCGCCAGCAGCTTGGCCGGAAGCGGGAGTGCGACAGATACGCAGTATTTT. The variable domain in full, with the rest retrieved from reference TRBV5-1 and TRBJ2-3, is KAGVTQTPRYLIKTRGQQVTLSCSPISGHRSVSWYQQTPGQGLQFLFEYFSETQRNKGNFPGRFSGRQFSNSRSEMNVSTLELGDSALYLCASSLAGSGSATDTQYFGPGTRLTVL.

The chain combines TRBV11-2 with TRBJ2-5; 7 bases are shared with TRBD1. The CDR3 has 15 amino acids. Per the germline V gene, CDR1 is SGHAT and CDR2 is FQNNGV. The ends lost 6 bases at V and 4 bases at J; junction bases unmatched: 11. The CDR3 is CASRKNTDRVETQYF. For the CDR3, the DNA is TGTGCCAGCAGAAAAAACACTGACAGGGTAGAGACCCAGTACTTC.

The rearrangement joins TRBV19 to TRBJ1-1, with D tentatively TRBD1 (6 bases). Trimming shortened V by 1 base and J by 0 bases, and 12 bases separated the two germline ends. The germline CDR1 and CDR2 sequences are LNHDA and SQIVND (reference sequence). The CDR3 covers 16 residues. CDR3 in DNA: TGTGCCAGTAGTATAGGAGGGGGACACCTGAACACTGAAGCTTTCTTT. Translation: CASSIGGGHLNTEAFF.

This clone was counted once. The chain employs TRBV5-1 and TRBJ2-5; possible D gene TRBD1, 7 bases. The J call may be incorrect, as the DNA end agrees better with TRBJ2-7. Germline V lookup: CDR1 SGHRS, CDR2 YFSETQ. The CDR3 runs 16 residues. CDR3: CASSLVGGGADNEQYF. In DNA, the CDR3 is TGCGCCAGCAGCTTGGTTGGAGGGGGCGCGGATAACGAGCAGTACTTC.

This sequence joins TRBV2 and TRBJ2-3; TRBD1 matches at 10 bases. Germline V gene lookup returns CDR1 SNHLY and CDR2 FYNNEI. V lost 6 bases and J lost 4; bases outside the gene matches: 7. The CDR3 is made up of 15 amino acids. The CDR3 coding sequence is TGTGCCAGCAGATGGGACAGGGGCGTCCCAGATACGCAGTATTTT. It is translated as CASRWDRGVPDTQYF.

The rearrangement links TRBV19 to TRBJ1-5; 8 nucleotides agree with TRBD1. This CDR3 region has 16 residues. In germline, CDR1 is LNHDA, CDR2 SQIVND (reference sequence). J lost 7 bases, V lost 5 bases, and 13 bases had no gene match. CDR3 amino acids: CASSSTGTGFGQPQHF. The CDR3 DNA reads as TGTGCCAGTAGTTCCACCGGGACAGGCTTTGGGCAGCCCCAGCATTTT.

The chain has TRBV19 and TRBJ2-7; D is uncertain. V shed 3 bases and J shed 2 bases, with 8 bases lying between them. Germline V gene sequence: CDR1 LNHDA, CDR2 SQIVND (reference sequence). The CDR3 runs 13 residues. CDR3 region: CASSIQATYEQYF. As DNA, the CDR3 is TGTGCCAGTAGTATTCAGGCAACCTACGAGCAGTACTTC.

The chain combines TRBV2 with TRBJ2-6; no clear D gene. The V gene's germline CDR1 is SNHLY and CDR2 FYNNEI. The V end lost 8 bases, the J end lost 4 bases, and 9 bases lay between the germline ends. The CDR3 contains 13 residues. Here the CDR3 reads CASSEAGANVLTF. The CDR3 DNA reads TGTGCCAGCTCAGAGGCGGGGGCCAACGTCCTGACTTTC. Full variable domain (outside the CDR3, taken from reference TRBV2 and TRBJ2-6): EPEVTQTPSHQVTQMGQEVILRCVPISNHLYFYWYRQILGQKVEFLVSFYNNEISEKSEIFDDQFSVERPDGSNFTLKIRSTKLEDSAMYFCASSEAGANVLTFGAGSRLTVL.

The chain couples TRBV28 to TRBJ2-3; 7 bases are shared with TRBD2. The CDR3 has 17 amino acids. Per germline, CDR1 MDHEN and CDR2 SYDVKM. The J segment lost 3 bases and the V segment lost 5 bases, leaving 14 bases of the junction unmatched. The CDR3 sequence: CASSPFEKREGTDTQYF. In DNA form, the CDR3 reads TGTGCCAGCAGTCCCTTCGAGAAGCGGGAAGGAACAGATACGCAGTATTTT.

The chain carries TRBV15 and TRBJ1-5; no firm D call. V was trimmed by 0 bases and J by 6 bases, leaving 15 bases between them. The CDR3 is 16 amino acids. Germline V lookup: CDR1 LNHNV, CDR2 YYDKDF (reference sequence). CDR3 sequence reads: CATSRDPGYPGQPQHF. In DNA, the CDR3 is TGTGCCACCAGCAGAGATCCGGGGTATCCGGGTCAGCCCCAGCATTTT.

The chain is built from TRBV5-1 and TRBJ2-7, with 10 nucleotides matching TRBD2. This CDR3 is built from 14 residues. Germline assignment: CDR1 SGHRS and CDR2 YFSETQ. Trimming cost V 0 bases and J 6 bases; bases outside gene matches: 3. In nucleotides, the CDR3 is TGCGCCAGCAGCTTGGCCCCTAGCGGGAGCGAGCAGTACTTC. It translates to CASSLAPSGSEQYF.

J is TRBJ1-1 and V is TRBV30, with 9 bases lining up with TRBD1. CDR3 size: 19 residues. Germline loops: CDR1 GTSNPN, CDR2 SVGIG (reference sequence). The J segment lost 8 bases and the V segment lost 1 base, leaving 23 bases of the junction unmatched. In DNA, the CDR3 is TGTGCCTGGAGTGGGAATTGGGGACAGGGAAATAAGCAGCAGGCCGAAGCTTTCTTT. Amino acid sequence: CAWSGNWGQGNKQQAEAFF.

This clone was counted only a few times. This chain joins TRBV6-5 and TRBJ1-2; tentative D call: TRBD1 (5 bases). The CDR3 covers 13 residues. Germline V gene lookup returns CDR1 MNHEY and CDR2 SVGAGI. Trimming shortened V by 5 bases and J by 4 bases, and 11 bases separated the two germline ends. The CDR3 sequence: CASSDSAPYGYTF. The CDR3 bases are TGTGCCAGCAGTGACAGCGCTCCCTATGGCTACACCTTC.

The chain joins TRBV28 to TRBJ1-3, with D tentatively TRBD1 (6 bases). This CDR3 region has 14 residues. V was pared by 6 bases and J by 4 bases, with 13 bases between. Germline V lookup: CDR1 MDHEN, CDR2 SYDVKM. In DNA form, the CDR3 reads TGTGCCAGCAGCCTATCGGACAGAGGAAACACCATATATTTT. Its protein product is CASSLSDRGNTIYF.